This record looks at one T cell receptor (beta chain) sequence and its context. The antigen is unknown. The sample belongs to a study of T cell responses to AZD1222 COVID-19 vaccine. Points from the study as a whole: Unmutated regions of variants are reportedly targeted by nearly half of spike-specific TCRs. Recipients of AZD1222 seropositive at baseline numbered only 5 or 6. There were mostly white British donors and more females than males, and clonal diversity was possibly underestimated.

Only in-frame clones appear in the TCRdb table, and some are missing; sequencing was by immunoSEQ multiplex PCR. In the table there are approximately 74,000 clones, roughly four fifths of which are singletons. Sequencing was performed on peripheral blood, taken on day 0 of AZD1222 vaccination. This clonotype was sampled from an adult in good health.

The CDR3 loop reads CASSYDRTGELFF. In nucleotides, the CDR3 is TGTGCCAGCAGCTACGACAGGACCGGGGAGCTGTTTTTT. This chain links TRBV5-4 with TRBJ2-2, with D possibly TRBD1 on 6 matching bases. CDR1 is SGHNT and CDR2 is YYREEE in the germline V gene (reference sequence). Trimming took off 3 bases at V and 5 bases at J, with 8 bases between the two ends. This CDR3 is built from 13 residues. The full variable domain, with the rest looked up from reference TRBV5-4 and TRBJ2-2, is ETGVTQSPTHLIKTRGQQVTLRCSSQSGHNTVSWYQQALGQGPQFIFQYYREEENGRGNFPPRFSGLQFPNYSSELNVNALELDDSALYLCASSYDRTGELFFGEGSRLTVL.